This is a list of T cell receptor beta chains from one sample in a study of CD8 T cells in ankylosing spondylitis. TCRdb redid the calling of the 5' RACE reads with MiXCR, one entry per CDR3 protein. Among approximately 400,000 distinct CDR3 sequences listed, 25% to 30% were seen once. Source material: blood, either unsorted or a sorted T cell fraction (not recorded which). The source of these receptors is a male donor with ankylosing spondylitis. The conserved cysteine and the conserved F or W are not part of the CDR3 here. D genes are given only for firm matches. The listing skips clone size in some rows; elsewhere it reads once, few, many or a size class.

CDR3aa: ASSSRDQPQH
v_gene: TRBV6-6
d_gene: -
abundance: -
j_gene: TRBJ1-5

CDR3aa: ASSVATGRVDEQY
v_gene: TRBV9
d_gene: -
abundance: -
j_gene: TRBJ2-7

CDR3aa: SVEGRVKLETQY
v_gene: TRBV29-1
d_gene: -
abundance: few
j_gene: TRBJ2-5

CDR3aa: ATSDPGQGYNEQF
v_gene: TRBV24-1
d_gene: TRBD1
abundance: many
j_gene: TRBJ2-1

CDR3aa: ASSFTSGSIYNEQF
v_gene: TRBV7-8
d_gene: TRBD2
abundance: -
j_gene: TRBJ2-1

CDR3aa: SARGANILGLAGVLTKNIQY
v_gene: TRBV20-1
d_gene: TRBD2
abundance: -
j_gene: TRBJ2-4

CDR3aa: ASSQEWDRRAEQY
v_gene: TRBV3-1
d_gene: TRBD1
abundance: -
j_gene: TRBJ2-7

CDR3aa: ASSRTGPDTGELF
v_gene: TRBV5-5
d_gene: TRBD1
abundance: many
j_gene: TRBJ2-2

CDR3aa: SATEDLLTGELF
v_gene: TRBV20-1
d_gene: -
abundance: -
j_gene: TRBJ2-2

CDR3aa: ASSQGQGVTALAQF
v_gene: TRBV5-1
d_gene: TRBD1
abundance: few
j_gene: TRBJ2-1

CDR3aa: ASSPRDRNGYT
v_gene: TRBV3-1
d_gene: TRBD1
abundance: few
j_gene: TRBJ1-2

CDR3aa: SAYAGRNTEAF
v_gene: TRBV20-1
d_gene: -
abundance: -
j_gene: TRBJ1-1

CDR3aa: SARDYRASTDTQY
v_gene: TRBV20-1
d_gene: -
abundance: -
j_gene: TRBJ2-3

CDR3aa: SVEPDRELNTEAF
v_gene: TRBV29-1
d_gene: TRBD1
abundance: -
j_gene: TRBJ1-1

CDR3aa: ASSWTLAGAKF
v_gene: TRBV5-1
d_gene: TRBD2
abundance: once
j_gene: TRBJ2-1

CDR3aa: ASSSSGTLPTGELF
v_gene: TRBV12-3/TRBV12-4
d_gene: -
abundance: few
j_gene: TRBJ2-2

CDR3aa: ASSLVGVETQY
v_gene: TRBV7-2
d_gene: -
abundance: few
j_gene: TRBJ2-5

CDR3aa: ASSLEAWTSATYEQY
v_gene: TRBV7-6
d_gene: TRBD2
abundance: few
j_gene: TRBJ2-7

CDR3aa: ASSSGAGTRSYNEQF
v_gene: TRBV5-1
d_gene: TRBD2
abundance: -
j_gene: TRBJ2-1

CDR3aa: AISESFSEGYT
v_gene: TRBV10-3
d_gene: -
abundance: -
j_gene: TRBJ1-2

CDR3aa: ASSQGPGLDSPLH
v_gene: TRBV4-2
d_gene: -
abundance: -
j_gene: TRBJ1-6

CDR3aa: ASSLANRYTEAF
v_gene: TRBV7-2
d_gene: -
abundance: -
j_gene: TRBJ1-1

CDR3aa: ASSPGGGGGTEAF
v_gene: TRBV5-1
d_gene: TRBD1
abundance: few
j_gene: TRBJ1-1

CDR3aa: SATSGTNTQY
v_gene: TRBV20-1
d_gene: TRBD2
abundance: -
j_gene: TRBJ2-3

CDR3aa: SVAAGGYEQY
v_gene: TRBV29-1
d_gene: TRBD2
abundance: few
j_gene: TRBJ2-7

CDR3aa: ASSRSGRAGGDTQY
v_gene: TRBV3-1
d_gene: TRBD2
abundance: few
j_gene: TRBJ2-3

CDR3aa: AITNIRGPGANVLT
v_gene: TRBV10-3
d_gene: TRBD1
abundance: -
j_gene: TRBJ2-6

CDR3aa: ASSLPGQGMKALH
v_gene: TRBV7-8
d_gene: TRBD1
abundance: few
j_gene: TRBJ1-6

CDR3aa: ASSLQGSGRGYT
v_gene: TRBV11-3
d_gene: -
abundance: few
j_gene: TRBJ1-2

CDR3aa: ASRNTGSWMNTEAF
v_gene: TRBV3-1
d_gene: -
abundance: few
j_gene: TRBJ1-1

CDR3aa: ASSFYNPWNTEAF
v_gene: TRBV7-9
d_gene: -
abundance: few
j_gene: TRBJ1-1

CDR3aa: ASILLAGGPNEQF
v_gene: TRBV5-1
d_gene: TRBD2
abundance: few
j_gene: TRBJ2-1

CDR3aa: ASSPSGENTEAF
v_gene: TRBV7-2
d_gene: -
abundance: few
j_gene: TRBJ1-1

CDR3aa: ASRDGNEQF
v_gene: TRBV10-2
d_gene: -
abundance: -
j_gene: TRBJ2-1

CDR3aa: ASSSTGAGELF
v_gene: TRBV5-1
d_gene: TRBD1
abundance: many
j_gene: TRBJ2-2

CDR3aa: ATSALRGGLKDNEQF
v_gene: TRBV24-1
d_gene: -
abundance: -
j_gene: TRBJ2-1

CDR3aa: ASSQSGRRGGYT
v_gene: TRBV11-2
d_gene: -
abundance: -
j_gene: TRBJ1-2

CDR3aa: ASSKDRGNTEAF
v_gene: TRBV5-1
d_gene: TRBD1
abundance: many
j_gene: TRBJ1-1

CDR3aa: ASSLLIEQF
v_gene: TRBV11-2
d_gene: -
abundance: few
j_gene: TRBJ2-1

CDR3aa: ASSFIRAGDIAGELF
v_gene: TRBV13
d_gene: TRBD2
abundance: few
j_gene: TRBJ2-2

CDR3aa: ATRSGHSNTEAF
v_gene: TRBV24-1
d_gene: -
abundance: once
j_gene: TRBJ1-1

CDR3aa: ASSFLGTGNEKLF
v_gene: TRBV12-3/TRBV12-4
d_gene: TRBD1
abundance: -
j_gene: TRBJ1-4

CDR3aa: ASSLALGGDQPQH
v_gene: TRBV7-2
d_gene: -
abundance: few
j_gene: TRBJ1-5

CDR3aa: ASSQDPPPNEQF
v_gene: TRBV4-1
d_gene: -
abundance: -
j_gene: TRBJ2-1

CDR3aa: ASSPRPGVAYEQF
v_gene: TRBV7-8
d_gene: -
abundance: few
j_gene: TRBJ2-1

CDR3aa: ASSSGTSGMGSYEQY
v_gene: TRBV7-8
d_gene: TRBD2
abundance: -
j_gene: TRBJ2-7